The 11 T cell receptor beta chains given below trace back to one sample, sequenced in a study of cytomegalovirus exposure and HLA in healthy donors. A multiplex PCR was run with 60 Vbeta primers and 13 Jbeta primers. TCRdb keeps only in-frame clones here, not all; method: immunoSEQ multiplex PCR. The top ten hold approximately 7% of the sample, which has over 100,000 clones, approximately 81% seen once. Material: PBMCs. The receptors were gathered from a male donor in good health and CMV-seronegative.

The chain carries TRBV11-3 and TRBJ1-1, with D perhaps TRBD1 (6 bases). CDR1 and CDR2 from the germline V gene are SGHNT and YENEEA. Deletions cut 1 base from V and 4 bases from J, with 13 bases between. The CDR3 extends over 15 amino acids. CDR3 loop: CASSLGQGRGTEAFF. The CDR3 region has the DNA TGTGCCAGCAGCTTAGGGCAGGGGAGGGGCACTGAAGCTTTCTTT.

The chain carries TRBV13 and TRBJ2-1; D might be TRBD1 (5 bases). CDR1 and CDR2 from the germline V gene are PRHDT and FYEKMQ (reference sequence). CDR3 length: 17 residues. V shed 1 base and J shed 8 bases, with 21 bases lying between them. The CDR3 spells CASSLAKGLPSLDEQFF. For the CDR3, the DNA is TGTGCCAGCAGCTTAGCCAAGGGGTTACCCTCGTTGGATGAGCAGTTCTTC.

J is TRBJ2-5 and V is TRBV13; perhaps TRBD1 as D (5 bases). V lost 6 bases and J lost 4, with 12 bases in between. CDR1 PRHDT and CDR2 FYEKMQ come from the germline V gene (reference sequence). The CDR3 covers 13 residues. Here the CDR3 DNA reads TGTGCCAGCAGTTACCAGGGAAGAGAGACCCAGTACTTC. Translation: CASSYQGRETQYF.

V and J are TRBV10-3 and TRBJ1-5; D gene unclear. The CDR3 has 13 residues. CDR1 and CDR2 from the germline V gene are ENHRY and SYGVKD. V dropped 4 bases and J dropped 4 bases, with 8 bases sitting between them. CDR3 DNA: TGTGCCATCAGTGTGGAGCAAAATCAGCCCCAGCATTTT. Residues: CAISVEQNQPQHF.

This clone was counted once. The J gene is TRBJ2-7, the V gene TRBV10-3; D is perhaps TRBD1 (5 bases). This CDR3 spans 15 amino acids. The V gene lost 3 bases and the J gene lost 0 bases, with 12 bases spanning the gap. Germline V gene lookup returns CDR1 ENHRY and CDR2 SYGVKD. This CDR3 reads CAISELGRPSYEQYF. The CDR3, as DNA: TGTGCCATCAGTGAATTGGGGCGGCCCTCCTACGAGCAGTACTTC.

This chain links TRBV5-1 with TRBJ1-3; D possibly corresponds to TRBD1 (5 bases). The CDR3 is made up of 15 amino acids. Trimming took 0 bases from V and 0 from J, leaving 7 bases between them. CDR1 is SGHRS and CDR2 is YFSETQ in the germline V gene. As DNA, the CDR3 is TGCGCCAGCAGCTTGGGCGGGGGCTCTGGAAACACCATATATTTT. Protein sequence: CASSLGGGSGNTIYF. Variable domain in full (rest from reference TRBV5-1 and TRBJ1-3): KAGVTQTPRYLIKTRGQQVTLSCSPISGHRSVSWYQQTPGQGLQFLFEYFSETQRNKGNFPGRFSGRQFSNSRSEMNVSTLELGDSALYLCASSLGGGSGNTIYFGEGSWLTVV.

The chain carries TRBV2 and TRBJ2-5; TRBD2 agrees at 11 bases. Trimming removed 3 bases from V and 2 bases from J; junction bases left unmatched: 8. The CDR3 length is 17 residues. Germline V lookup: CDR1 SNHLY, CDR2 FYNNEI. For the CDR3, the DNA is TGTGCCAGCAGTGAGGGGGTGCTAGCGGGGGGTCAAGAGACCCAGTACTTC. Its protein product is CASSEGVLAGGQETQYF.

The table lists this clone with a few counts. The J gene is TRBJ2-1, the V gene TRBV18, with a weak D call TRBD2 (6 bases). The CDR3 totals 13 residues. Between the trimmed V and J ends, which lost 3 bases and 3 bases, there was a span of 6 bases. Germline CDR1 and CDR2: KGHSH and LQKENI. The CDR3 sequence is CASSPGGYNEQFF. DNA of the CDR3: TGTGCCAGCTCACCGGGAGGCTACAATGAGCAGTTCTTC. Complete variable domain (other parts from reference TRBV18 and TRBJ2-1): NAGVMQNPRHLVRRRGQEARLRCSPMKGHSHVYWYRQLPEEGLKFMVYLQKENIIDESGMPKERFSAEFPKEGPSILRIQQVVRGDSAAYFCASSPGGYNEQFFGPGTRLTVL.

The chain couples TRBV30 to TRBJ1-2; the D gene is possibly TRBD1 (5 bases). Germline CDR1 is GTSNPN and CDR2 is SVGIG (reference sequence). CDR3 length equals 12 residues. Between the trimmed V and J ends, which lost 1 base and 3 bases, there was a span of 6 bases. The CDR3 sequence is CAWSGDYYGYTF. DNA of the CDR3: TGTGCCTGGAGTGGGGACTACTATGGCTACACCTTC.

In nucleotides, the CDR3 is TGTGCCAGCAGTCCACCTCAAAGGACAGCATACGAGCAGTACTTC. It is translated as CASSPPQRTAYEQYF. V usage is TRBV28 and J usage is TRBJ2-7, with D maybe TRBD1 (6 bases). Germline values: CDR1 MDHEN, CDR2 SYDVKM. CDR3 length: 15 residues. V was shortened by 5 bases and J by 4 bases, with 18 bases between the two germline ends.

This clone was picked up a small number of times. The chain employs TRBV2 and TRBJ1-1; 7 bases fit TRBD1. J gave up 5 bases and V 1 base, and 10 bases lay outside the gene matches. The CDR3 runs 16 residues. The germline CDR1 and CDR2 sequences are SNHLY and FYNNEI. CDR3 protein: CASSEGRTGIRTEAFF. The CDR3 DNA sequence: TGTGCCAGCAGTGAAGGGCGGACAGGCATAAGGACTGAAGCTTTCTTT.